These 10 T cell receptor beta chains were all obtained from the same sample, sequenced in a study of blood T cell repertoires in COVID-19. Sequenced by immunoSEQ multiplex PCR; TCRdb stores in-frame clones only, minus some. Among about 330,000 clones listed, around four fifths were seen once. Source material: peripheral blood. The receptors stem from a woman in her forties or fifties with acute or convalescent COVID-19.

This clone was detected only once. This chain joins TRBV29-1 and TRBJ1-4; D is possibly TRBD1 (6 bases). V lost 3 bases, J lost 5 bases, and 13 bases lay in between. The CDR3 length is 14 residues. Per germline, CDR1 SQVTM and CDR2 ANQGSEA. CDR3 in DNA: TGCAGCGTTGATATTGGACAGCCGAATGAAAAACTGTTTTTT. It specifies CSVDIGQPNEKLFF.

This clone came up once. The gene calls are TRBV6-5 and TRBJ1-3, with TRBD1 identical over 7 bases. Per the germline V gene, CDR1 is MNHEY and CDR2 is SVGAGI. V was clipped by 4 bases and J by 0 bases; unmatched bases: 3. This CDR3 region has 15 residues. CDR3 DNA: TGTGCCAGCAGTTGGGACAGTCTCTCTGGAAACACCATATATTTT. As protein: CASSWDSLSGNTIYF.

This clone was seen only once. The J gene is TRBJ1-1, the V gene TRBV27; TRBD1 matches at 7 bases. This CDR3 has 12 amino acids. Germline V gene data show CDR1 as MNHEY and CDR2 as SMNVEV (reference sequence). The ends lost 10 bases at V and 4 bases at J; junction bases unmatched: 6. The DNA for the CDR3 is TGTGCCACACTACAGGGGTTCACTGAAGCTTTCTTT. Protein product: CATLQGFTEAFF.

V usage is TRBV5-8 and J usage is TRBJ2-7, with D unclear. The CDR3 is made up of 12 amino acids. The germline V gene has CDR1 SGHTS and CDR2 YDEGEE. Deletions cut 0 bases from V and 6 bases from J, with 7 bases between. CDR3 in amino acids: CASSLVRGEQYF. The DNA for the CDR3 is TGTGCCAGCAGCTTGGTTCGCGGCGAGCAGTACTTC.

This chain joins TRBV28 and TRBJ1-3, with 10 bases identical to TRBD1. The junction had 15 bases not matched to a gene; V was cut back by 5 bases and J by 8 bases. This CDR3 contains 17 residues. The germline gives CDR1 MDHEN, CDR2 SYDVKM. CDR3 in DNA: TGTGCCAGCAGTCCCACTCCGGGACAGGGGCGCAGGGACACCATATATTTT. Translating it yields CASSPTPGQGRRDTIYF.

Written as DNA, the CDR3 is TGTGCCAGCGAAGGGGGAAGCTCCTACGAGCAGTACTTC. It codes for CASEGGSSYEQYF. This chain joins TRBV21-1 and TRBJ2-7; the DNA was not used to check the table's D call, TRBD1. TRBV21-1 is described as a pseudogene. This CDR3 region has 13 residues.

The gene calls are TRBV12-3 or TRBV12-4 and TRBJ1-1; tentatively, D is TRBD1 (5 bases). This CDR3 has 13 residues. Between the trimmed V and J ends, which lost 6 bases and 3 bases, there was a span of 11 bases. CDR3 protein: CASSPPGDTEAFF. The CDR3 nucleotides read TGTGCCAGCAGCCCCCCGGGGGACACTGAAGCTTTCTTT.

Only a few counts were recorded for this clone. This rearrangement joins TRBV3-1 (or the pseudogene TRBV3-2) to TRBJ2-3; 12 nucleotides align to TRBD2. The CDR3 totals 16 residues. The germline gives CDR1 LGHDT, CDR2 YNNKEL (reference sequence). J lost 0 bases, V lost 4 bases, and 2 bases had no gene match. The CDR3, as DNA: TGTGCCAGCAGCCGGACTAGCGGGGTCAGCACAGATACGCAGTATTTT. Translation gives CASSRTSGVSTDTQYF.

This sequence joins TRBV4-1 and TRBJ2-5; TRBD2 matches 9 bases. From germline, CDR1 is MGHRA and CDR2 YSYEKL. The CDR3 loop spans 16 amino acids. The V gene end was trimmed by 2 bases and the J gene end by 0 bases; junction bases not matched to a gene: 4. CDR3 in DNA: TGCGCCAGCAGCCAATTTAGCGGGAGTAACCAAGAGACCCAGTACTTC. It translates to CASSQFSGSNQETQYF.

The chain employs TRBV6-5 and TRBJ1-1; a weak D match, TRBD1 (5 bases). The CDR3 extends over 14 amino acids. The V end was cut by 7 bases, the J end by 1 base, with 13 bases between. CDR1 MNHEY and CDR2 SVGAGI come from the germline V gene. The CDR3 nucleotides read TGTGCCAGCAATATCAGGGATGGGAACACTGAAGCTTTCTTT. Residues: CASNIRDGNTEAFF.